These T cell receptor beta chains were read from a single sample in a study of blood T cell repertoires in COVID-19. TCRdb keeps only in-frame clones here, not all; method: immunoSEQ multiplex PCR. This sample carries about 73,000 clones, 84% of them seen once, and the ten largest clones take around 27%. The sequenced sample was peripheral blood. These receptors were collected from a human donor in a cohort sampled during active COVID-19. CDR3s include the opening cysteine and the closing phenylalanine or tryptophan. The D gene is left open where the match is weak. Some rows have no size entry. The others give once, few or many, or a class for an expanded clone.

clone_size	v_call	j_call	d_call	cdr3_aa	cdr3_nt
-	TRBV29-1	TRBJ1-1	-	CSVLAGYTEAFF	TGCAGCGTTCTCGCGGGGTACACTGAAGCTTTCTTT
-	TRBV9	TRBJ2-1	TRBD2	CASTWTSGGALDYNEQFF	TGTGCCAGCACCTGGACTAGCGGGGGGGCCTTGGACTACAATGAGCAGTTCTTC
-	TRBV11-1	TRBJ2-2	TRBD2	CASMLRTSGGTGELFF	TGTGCCAGCATGCTCCGGACTAGCGGGGGCACCGGGGAGCTGTTTTTT
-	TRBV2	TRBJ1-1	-	CASSATGLTLTEAFF	TGTGCCAGCAGTGCGACAGGCCTAACATTGACTGAAGCTTTCTTT
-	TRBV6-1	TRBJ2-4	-	CASSERGGNIAKNIQYF	TGTGCCAGCAGTGAAAGGGGGGGGAATATAGCCAAAAACATTCAGTACTTC
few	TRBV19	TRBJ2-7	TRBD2	CASSVASGGGYEQYF	TGTGCCAGTAGTGTGGCTAGCGGGGGGGGATACGAGCAGTACTTC
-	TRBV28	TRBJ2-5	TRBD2	CASSGTSGGKETQYF	TGTGCCAGCAGTGGGACTAGCGGGGGGAAAGAGACCCAGTACTTC
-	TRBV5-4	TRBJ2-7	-	CASSFDPGRSSYEQYF	TGTGCCAGCAGCTTTGATCCAGGGAGGAGCTCCTACGAGCAGTACTTC
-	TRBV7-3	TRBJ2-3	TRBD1	CASSLTAGGDTQYF	TGTGCCAGCAGCTTAACCGCAGGGGGAGATACGCAGTATTTT
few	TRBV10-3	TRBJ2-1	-	CAIRGAGSNSYNEQFF	TGTGCCATCAGAGGCGCAGGATCGAACTCCTACAATGAGCAGTTCTTC
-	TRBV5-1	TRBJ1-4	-	CASSLSSGSAWEEKLFF	TGCGCCAGCAGCTTGAGCTCAGGGTCCGCCTGGGAAGAAAAACTGTTTTTT
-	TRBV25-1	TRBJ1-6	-	CASRGTDSPLHF	TGTGCCTCCCGAGGAACCGATTCACCCCTCCACTTT
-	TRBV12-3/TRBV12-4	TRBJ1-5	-	CASRSPGNQPQHF	TGTGCCAGCAGATCACCAGGGAATCAGCCCCAGCATTTT
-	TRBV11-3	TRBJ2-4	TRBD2	CASSLDSGGVAKNIQYF	TGTGCCAGCAGCTTAGATAGCGGGGGGGTTGCCAAAAACATTCAGTACTTC
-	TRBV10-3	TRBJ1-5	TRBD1	CAISDSLSTGFTQPQHF	TGTGCCATCAGTGATTCGTTGTCGACAGGGTTTACTCAGCCCCAGCATTTT
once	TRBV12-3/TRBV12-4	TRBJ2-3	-	CASSLNFADTQYF	TGTGCCAGCAGTTTAAATTTCGCAGATACGCAGTATTTT
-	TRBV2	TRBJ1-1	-	CASSVSGNTEAFF	TGTGCCAGCAGTGTTTCGGGGAACACTGAAGCTTTCTTT
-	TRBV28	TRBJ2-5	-	CASGLGRQETQYF	TGTGCCAGCGGACTTGGGAGACAAGAGACCCAGTACTTC
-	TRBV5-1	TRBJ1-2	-	CASSGPVYYGYTF	TGCGCCAGCAGCGGTCCAGTTTACTATGGCTACACCTTC
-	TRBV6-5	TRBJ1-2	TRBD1	CASSFTETGTLNGYTF	TGTGCCAGCAGTTTTACCGAGACAGGGACCCTCAATGGCTACACCTTC
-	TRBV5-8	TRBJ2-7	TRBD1	CASSLQGTYEQYF	TGTGCCAGCAGCTTACAGGGGACCTACGAGCAGTACTTC
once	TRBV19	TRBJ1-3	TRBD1	CASRQGAGNTIYF	TGTGCCAGCAGACAGGGCGCTGGAAACACCATATATTTT
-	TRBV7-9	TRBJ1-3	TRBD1	CASNAQTGGYGNTIYF	TGTGCCAGCAACGCGCAGACAGGGGGGTACGGAAACACCATATATTTT
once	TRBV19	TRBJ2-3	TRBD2	CASTYQSGGTDTQYF	TGTGCCAGTACTTATCAAAGCGGGGGGACAGATACGCAGTATTTT
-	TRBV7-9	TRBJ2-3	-	CASSSEVVRGAGDTQYF	TGTGCCAGCAGCTCAGAGGTTGTTCGTGGGGCGGGGGATACGCAGTATTTT
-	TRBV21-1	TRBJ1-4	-	CASSSQGVTNEKLFF	TGTGCCAGCAGCAGTCAGGGGGTGACTAATGAAAAACTGTTTTTT
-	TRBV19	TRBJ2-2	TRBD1	CASSVGQGNTGELFF	TGTGCCAGTAGTGTGGGACAGGGAAACACCGGGGAGCTGTTTTTT
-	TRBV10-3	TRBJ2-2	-	CAISEITNTGELFF	TGTGCCATCAGTGAGATCACTAACACCGGGGAGCTGTTTTTT
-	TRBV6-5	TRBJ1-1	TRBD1	CASRQGNLNTEAFF	TGTGCCAGCAGACAGGGGAATTTGAACACTGAAGCTTTCTTT
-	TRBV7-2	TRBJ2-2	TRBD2	CASSLKAGGLFAGELFF	TGTGCCAGCAGCTTAAAGGCGGGGGGGCTGTTTGCCGGGGAGCTGTTTTTT
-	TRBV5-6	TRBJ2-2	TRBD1	CASRTGTGSGELFF	TGTGCCAGCAGAACCGGGACAGGGTCCGGGGAGCTGTTTTTT
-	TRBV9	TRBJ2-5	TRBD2	CASSVGGGPQETQYF	TGTGCCAGCAGCGTAGGCGGGGGGCCTCAAGAGACCCAGTACTTC
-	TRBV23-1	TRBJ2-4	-	CASSRTPTVAKNIQYF	TGCGCCAGCAGCCGAACCCCGACAGTAGCCAAAAACATTCAGTACTTC
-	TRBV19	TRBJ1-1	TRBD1	CASSPGDRSEAFF	TGTGCCAGTAGTCCGGGGGACAGATCTGAAGCTTTCTTT
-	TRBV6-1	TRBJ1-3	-	CASSEHEIYTIYF	TGTGCCAGCAGTGAACACGAGATTTACACCATATATTTT
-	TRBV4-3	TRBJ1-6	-	CASSQEAGHYNSPLHF	TGCGCCAGCAGCCAAGAGGCGGGTCACTATAATTCACCCCTCCACTTT
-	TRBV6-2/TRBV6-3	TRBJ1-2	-	CASSYQGLASSGGYTF	TGTGCCAGCAGTTACCAGGGACTCGCATCTTCGGGTGGCTACACCTTC
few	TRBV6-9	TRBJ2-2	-	CASTGGQNTGELFF	TGTGCCAGCACGGGGGGCCAGAACACCGGGGAGCTGTTTTTT
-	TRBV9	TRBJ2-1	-	CASSATGFSYNEQFF	TGTGCCAGCAGCGCCACAGGGTTCTCCTACAATGAGCAGTTCTTC
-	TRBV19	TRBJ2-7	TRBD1	CASSITTGLVGEQYF	TGTGCCAGTAGTATAACGACAGGGTTGGTCGGCGAGCAGTACTTC
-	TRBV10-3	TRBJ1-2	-	CAISESGVSYGYTF	TGTGCCATCAGTGAGTCCGGAGTGAGCTATGGCTACACCTTC
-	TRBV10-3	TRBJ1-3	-	CAISESGLTSGNTIYF	TGTGCCATCAGTGAGTCGGGGCTCACCTCTGGAAACACCATATATTTT
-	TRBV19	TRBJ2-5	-	CASSIVAKETQYF	TGTGCCAGTAGTATAGTTGCTAAAGAGACCCAGTACTTC
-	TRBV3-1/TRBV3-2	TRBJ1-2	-	CASSPRGGFDGYTF	TGTGCCAGCAGCCCCCGAGGAGGGTTCGATGGCTACACCTTC
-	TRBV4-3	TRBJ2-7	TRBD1	CASSQDQGAGEQYF	TGCGCCAGCAGCCAAGATCAGGGGGCAGGGGAGCAGTACTTC
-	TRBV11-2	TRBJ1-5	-	CASSLGEVSPQHF	TGTGCCAGCAGCTTAGGGGAGGTCTCTCCCCAGCATTTT
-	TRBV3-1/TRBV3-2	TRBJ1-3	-	CASSQARGFSGNTIYF	TGTGCCAGCAGCCAAGCAAGGGGTTTCTCTGGAAACACCATATATTTT
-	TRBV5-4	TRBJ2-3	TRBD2	CASSSGLAGTDTQYF	TGTGCCAGCAGCTCCGGACTAGCGGGCACAGATACGCAGTATTTT
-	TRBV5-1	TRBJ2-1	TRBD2	CASSLSGGAYNEQFF	TGCGCCAGCAGCTTGAGCGGGGGGGCCTACAATGAGCAGTTCTTC
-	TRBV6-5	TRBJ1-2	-	CASFSDYGYTF	TGTGCCAGCTTTTCTGACTATGGCTACACCTTC
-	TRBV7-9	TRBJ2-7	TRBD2	CASGLAGIDEQYF	TGTGCCAGTGGACTAGCGGGGATCGACGAGCAGTACTTC
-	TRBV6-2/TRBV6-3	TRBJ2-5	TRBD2	CASSPGLAGHQYF	TGTGCCAGCAGCCCCGGACTAGCGGGGCACCAGTACTTC
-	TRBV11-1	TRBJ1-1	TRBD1	CASSLYPRGEMKEAFF	TGTGCCAGCAGCTTATACCCCAGGGGGGAAATGAAGGAAGCTTTCTTT
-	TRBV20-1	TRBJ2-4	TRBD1	CSASVGRGRADIQYF	TGCAGTGCTAGTGTGGGCAGGGGGCGAGCAGACATTCAGTACTTC
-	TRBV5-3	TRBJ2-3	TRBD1	CARSLEKDRRTDTQYF	TGTGCCAGAAGCTTGGAGAAGGACAGGCGCACAGATACGCAGTATTTT